This passage covers 5 T cell receptor beta chains from one sample sequenced in a study of cytomegalovirus exposure and HLA in healthy donors. This table comes from immunoSEQ multiplex PCR, and its TCRdb copy is limited to in-frame clones, with some not included. The sample has 150,000 to 180,000 clones; around 88% are singletons. The sample consisted of PBMCs. These receptors originate from a man aged 18-30 years in good health and CMV-seropositive.

This clone is a singleton in its sample. The chain combines TRBV13 with TRBJ1-5; the match to TRBD1 covers 7 bases. CDR3 length: 20 residues. CDR1 PRHDT and CDR2 FYEKMQ come from the germline V gene (reference sequence). V lost 2 bases to trimming and J lost 0 bases; unmatched junction nucleotides: 16. The CDR3 loop is CASSLNPAEDRYYSNQPQHF. CDR3 coding DNA: TGTGCCAGCAGCTTAAATCCCGCAGAGGACAGGTATTATAGCAATCAGCCCCAGCATTTT.

This chain links TRBV6-1 with TRBJ1-5; no firm D call. Germline values: CDR1 MNHNS, CDR2 SASEGT. The CDR3 is made up of 14 amino acids. The V end was cut by 11 bases, the J end by 7 bases, with 21 bases between. The CDR3 loop is CAVHARRVRQPQHF. CDR3 nucleotide sequence: TGTGCCGTCCACGCACGGAGGGTAAGGCAGCCCCAGCATTTT.

The chain carries TRBV7-9 and TRBJ1-3, with 8 bases lining up with TRBD1. The trim removed 3 bases at V and 1 base at J, leaving 5 bases unmatched. Germline V gives CDR1 SEHNR, CDR2 FQNEAQ (reference sequence). The CDR3 totals 16 residues. CDR3 region: CASSFTGGPSGNTIYF. The DNA for the CDR3 is TGTGCCAGCAGCTTCACAGGGGGTCCTTCTGGAAACACCATATATTTT.

Here the CDR3 DNA reads TGTGCCAGTTCGGGGTCCAGGGAGACCCAGTACTTC. Translating gives CASSGSRETQYF. The chain employs TRBV6-5 and TRBJ2-5, with D maybe TRBD2 (5 bases). The germline gives CDR1 MNHEY, CDR2 SVGAGI. The CDR3 consists of 12 residues. Trimming removed 9 bases from V and 5 bases from J, with 13 bases in between.

In DNA form, the CDR3 reads TGTGCCAGCAGTGAAGGTACAAGCTCCTACGAGCAGTACTTC. It encodes CASSEGTSSYEQYF. This sequence joins TRBV2 and TRBJ2-7, with D hard to call. The CDR3 covers 14 residues. CDR1 SNHLY and CDR2 FYNNEI come from the germline V gene. The V end lost 1 base, the J end lost 0 bases, and 7 bases lay between the germline ends.